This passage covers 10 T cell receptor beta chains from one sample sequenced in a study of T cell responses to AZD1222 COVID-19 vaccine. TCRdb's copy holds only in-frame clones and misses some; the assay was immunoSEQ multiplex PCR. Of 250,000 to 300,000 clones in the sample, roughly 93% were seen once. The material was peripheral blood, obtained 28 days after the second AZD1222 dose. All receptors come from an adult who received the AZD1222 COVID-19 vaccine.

CDR3 nucleotide sequence: TGTGCCAGCAGCTCACCGGGACTTTCGAACACCGGGGAGCTGTTTTTT. This translates into CASSSPGLSNTGELFF. The chain has TRBV5-6 and TRBJ2-2, with D perhaps matching TRBD2 (6 bases). V was cut by 3 bases and J by 0 bases, with 12 bases left in between. Germline loops: CDR1 SGHDT, CDR2 YYEEEE. The CDR3 runs to 16 residues. Full variable domain (missing parts from reference TRBV5-6 and TRBJ2-2): DAGVTQSPTHLIKTRGQQVTLRCSPKSGHDTVSWYQQALGQGPQFIFQYYEEEERQRGNFPDRFSGHQFPNYSSELNVNALLLGDSALYLCASSSPGLSNTGELFFGEGSRLTVL.

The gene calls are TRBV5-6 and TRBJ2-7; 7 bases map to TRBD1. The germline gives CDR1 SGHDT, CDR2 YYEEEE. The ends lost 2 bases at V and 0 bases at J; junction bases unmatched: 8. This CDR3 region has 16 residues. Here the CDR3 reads CASSFTPGQSSYEQYF. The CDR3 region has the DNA TGTGCCAGCAGCTTTACACCGGGACAGAGCTCCTACGAGCAGTACTTC.

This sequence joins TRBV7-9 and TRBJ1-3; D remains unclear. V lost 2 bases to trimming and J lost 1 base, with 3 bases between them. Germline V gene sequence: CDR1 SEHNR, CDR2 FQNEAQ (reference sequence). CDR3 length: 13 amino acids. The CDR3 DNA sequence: TGTGCCAGCAGCTTATGGTCTGGAAACACCATATATTTT. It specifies CASSLWSGNTIYF.

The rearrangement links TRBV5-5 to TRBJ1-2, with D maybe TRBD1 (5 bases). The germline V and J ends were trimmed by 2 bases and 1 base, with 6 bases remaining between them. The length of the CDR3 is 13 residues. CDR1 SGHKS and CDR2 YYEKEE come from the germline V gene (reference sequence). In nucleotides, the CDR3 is TGTGCCAGCAGCTTCGACAGTAACTATGGCTACACCTTC. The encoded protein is CASSFDSNYGYTF.

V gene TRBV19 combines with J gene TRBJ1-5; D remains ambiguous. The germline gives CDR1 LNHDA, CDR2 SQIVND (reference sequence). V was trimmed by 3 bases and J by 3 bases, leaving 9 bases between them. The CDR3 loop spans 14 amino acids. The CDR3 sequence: CASSIRTFNQPQHF. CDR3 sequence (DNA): TGTGCCAGTAGTATCCGTACCTTCAATCAGCCCCAGCATTTT.

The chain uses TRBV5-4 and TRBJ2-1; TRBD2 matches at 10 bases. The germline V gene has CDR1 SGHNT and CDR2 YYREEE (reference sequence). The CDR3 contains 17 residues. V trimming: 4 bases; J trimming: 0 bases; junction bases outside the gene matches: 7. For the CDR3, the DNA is TGTGCCAGCAGCCCAGGGACTAGCGTCAGCTCCTACAATGAGCAGTTCTTC. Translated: CASSPGTSVSSYNEQFF.

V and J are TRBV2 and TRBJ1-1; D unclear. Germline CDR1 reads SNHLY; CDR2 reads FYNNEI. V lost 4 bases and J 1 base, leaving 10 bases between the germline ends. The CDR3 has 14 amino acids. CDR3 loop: CASSVVLSNTEAFF. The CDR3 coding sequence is TGTGCCAGCAGTGTCGTTTTATCGAACACTGAAGCTTTCTTT.

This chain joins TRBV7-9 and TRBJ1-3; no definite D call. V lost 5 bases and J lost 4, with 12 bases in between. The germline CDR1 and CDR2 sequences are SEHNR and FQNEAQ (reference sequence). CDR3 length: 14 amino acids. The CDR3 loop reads CASSGVSRGNTIYF. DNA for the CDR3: TGTGCCAGCAGCGGAGTCTCGAGGGGAAACACCATATATTTT.

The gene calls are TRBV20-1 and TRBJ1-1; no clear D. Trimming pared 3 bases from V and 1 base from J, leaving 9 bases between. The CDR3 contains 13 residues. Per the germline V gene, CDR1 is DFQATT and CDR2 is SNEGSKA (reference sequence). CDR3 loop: CSASGEPNTEAFF. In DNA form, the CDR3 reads TGCAGTGCTAGTGGGGAGCCGAACACTGAAGCTTTCTTT.

The DNA of the CDR3 is TGCGCCAGCAGCCTACGGAACAGTGACACTGAAGCTTTCTTT. Protein sequence: CASSLRNSDTEAFF. V is TRBV4-1 and J is TRBJ1-1, with D unclear. Per the germline V gene, CDR1 is MGHRA and CDR2 is YSYEKL. This CDR3 contains 14 residues. V lost 4 bases and J 3 bases, leaving 12 bases between the germline ends.